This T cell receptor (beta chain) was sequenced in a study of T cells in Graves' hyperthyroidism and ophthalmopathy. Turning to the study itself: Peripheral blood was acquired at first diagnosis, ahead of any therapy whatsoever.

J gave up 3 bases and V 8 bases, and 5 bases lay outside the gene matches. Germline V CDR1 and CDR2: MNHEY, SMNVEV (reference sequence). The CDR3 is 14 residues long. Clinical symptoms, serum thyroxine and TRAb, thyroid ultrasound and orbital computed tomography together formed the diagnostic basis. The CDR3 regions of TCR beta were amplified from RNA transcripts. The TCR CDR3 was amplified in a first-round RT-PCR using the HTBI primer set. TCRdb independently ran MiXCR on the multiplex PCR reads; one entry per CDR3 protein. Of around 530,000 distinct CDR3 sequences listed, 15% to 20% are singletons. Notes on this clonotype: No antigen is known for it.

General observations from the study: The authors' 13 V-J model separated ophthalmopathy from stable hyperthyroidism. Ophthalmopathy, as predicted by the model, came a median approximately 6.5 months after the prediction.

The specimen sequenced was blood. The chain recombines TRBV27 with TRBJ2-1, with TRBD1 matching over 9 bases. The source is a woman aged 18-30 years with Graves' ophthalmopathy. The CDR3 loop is CASEDRGIYNEQFF. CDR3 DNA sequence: TGTGCCAGCGAGGACAGGGGAATCTACAATGAGCAGTTCTTC.